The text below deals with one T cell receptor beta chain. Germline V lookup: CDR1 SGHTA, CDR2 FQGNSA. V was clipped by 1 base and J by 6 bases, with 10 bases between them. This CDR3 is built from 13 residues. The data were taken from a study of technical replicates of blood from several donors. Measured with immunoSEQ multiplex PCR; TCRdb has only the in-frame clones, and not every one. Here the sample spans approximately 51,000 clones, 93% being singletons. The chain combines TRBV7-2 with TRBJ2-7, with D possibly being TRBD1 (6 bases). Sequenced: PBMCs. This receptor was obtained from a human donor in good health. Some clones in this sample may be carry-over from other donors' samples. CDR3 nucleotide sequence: TGTGCCAGCAGCTTAGAACAGGGTGTCGAGCAGTACTTC. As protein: CASSLEQGVEQYF.